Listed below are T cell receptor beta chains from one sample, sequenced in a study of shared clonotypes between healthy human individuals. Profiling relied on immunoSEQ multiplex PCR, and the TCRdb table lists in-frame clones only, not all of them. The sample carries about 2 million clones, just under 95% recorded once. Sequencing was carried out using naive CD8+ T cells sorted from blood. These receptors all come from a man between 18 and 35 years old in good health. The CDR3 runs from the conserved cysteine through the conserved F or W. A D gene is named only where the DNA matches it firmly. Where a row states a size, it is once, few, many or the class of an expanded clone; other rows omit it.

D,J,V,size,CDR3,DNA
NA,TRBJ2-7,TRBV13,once,CASSLGWGSDEQYF,TGTGCCAGCAGCTTAGGGTGGGGGTCCGACGAGCAGTACTTC
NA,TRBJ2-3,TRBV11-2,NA,CASSSRGTDTQYF,TGTGCCAGCAGCTCTAGGGGAACAGATACGCAGTATTTT
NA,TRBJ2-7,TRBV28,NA,CASSSPLEGLDYEQYF,TGTGCCAGCAGTTCCCCCCTGGAGGGTCTCGACTACGAGCAGTACTTC
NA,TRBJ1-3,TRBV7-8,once,CASSLAGGSGNTIYF,TGTGCCAGCAGCTTAGCAGGGGGCTCTGGAAACACCATATATTTT
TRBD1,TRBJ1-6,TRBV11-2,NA,CASSTTGTDNSPLHF,TGTGCCAGCAGCACAACCGGGACAGATAATTCACCCCTCCACTTT
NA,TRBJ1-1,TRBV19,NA,CASNLQGGDTEAFF,TGTGCCAGTAACCTACAGGGAGGGGACACTGAAGCTTTCTTT
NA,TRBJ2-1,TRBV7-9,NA,CASSLAPLDSYNEQFF,TGTGCCAGCAGCTTAGCCCCCTTAGACAGCTACAATGAGCAGTTCTTC
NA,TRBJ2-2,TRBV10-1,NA,CASSDPKANTGELFF,TGCGCCAGCAGTGACCCGAAGGCAAACACCGGGGAGCTGTTTTTT
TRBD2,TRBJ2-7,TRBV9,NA,CASSVGGGTYEQYF,TGTGCCAGCAGCGTTGGCGGGGGGACCTACGAGCAGTACTTC
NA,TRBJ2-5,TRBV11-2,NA,CASSLKPSAQETQYF,TGTGCCAGCAGCTTAAAACCGAGCGCCCAAGAGACCCAGTACTTC
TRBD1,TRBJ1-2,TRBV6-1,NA,CATTHRGHNYGYTF,TGTGCCACCACCCACAGGGGACATAACTATGGCTACACCTTC
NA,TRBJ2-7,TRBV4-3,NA,CASSQVFPQDVYEQYF,TGCGCCAGCAGCCAAGTTTTTCCACAAGACGTCTACGAGCAGTACTTC
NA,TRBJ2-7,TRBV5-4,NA,CASSLAEKAYEQYF,TGTGCCAGCAGCTTGGCCGAAAAGGCCTACGAGCAGTACTTC
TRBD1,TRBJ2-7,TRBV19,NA,CASSPGTGPYEQYF,TGTGCCAGTAGTCCCGGGACAGGTCCTTACGAGCAGTACTTC
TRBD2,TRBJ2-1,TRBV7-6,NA,CASSLAGASGDYNEQFF,TGTGCCAGCAGCTTAGCTGGGGCTAGCGGGGACTACAATGAGCAGTTCTTC
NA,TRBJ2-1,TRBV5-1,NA,CASSFWGNEQFF,TGCGCCAGCAGCTTCTGGGGCAATGAGCAGTTCTTC
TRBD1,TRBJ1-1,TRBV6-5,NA,CASSLTGGRNTEAFF,TGTGCCAGCAGTTTGACAGGGGGGAGGAACACTGAAGCTTTCTTT
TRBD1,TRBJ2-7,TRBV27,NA,CASSWVGTGSYEQYF,TGTGCCAGCAGCTGGGTGGGGACAGGGTCCTACGAGCAGTACTTC
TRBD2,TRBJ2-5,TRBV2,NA,CASSDDRTSGERETQYF,TGTGCCAGCAGTGATGACCGGACTAGCGGGGAGAGGGAGACCCAGTACTTC
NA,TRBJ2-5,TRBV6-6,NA,CASSYVGSQETQYF,TGTGCCAGCAGTTACGTCGGATCCCAAGAGACCCAGTACTTC
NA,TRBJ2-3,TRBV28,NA,CATHSWDGESTDTQYF,TGTGCCACCCATTCCTGGGATGGGGAGTCCACAGATACGCAGTATTTT
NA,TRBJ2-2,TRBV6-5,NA,CASSYGPRSGELFF,TGTGCCAGCAGTTACGGGCCACGGAGCGGGGAGCTGTTTTTT
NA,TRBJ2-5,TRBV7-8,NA,CASSLTPGAPVETQYF,TGTGCCAGCAGCCTCACGCCTGGAGCTCCGGTGGAGACCCAGTACTTC
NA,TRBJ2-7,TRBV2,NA,CASRGDTSYEQYF,TGTGCCAGCCGAGGGGACACTTCCTACGAGCAGTACTTC
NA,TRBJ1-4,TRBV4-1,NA,CASSQGPNEKLFF,TGCGCCAGCAGCCAGGGGCCGAATGAAAAACTGTTTTTT
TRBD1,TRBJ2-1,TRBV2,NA,CASSPSPGQGVDEQFF,TGTGCCAGCAGTCCCTCCCCGGGACAGGGTGTCGATGAGCAGTTCTTC
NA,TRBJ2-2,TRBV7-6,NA,CASSSRNTGELFF,TGTGCCAGCAGCTCCCGGAACACCGGGGAGCTGTTTTTT
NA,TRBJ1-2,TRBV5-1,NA,CASSLTSGAYGYTF,TGCGCCAGCAGCCTGACCTCGGGGGCCTATGGCTACACCTTC
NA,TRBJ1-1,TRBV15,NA,CATSSTGRTEAFF,TGTGCCACCAGCTCGACCGGGCGCACTGAAGCTTTCTTT
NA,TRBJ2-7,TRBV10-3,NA,CAISVEVSSYEQYF,TGTGCCATCAGTGTAGAAGTTAGCTCCTACGAGCAGTACTTC
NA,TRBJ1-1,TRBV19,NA,CASSWGIGMNTEAFF,TGTGCCAGTAGTTGGGGGATCGGGATGAACACTGAAGCTTTCTTT
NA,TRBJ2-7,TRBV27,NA,CASSLSSGSFSYEQYF,TGTGCCAGCAGTTTATCGTCAGGGTCTTTCTCCTACGAGCAGTACTTC
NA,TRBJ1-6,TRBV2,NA,CASRAGQNNSPLHF,TGTGCCAGCAGGGCCGGACAGAATAATTCACCCCTCCACTTT
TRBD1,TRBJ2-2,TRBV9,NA,CASRGQGVPGELFF,TGTGCCAGCAGGGGACAGGGGGTCCCCGGGGAGCTGTTTTTT
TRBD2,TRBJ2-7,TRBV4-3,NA,CASSQERLAKYYEQYF,TGCGCCAGCAGCCAAGAGCGACTAGCGAAGTACTACGAGCAGTACTTC
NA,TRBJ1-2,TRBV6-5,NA,CASTHSGTLNGYTF,TGTGCCAGCACTCATTCCGGGACCCTGAATGGCTACACCTTC
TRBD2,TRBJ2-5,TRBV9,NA,CASSYAGGPQETQYF,TGTGCCAGCAGCTATGCGGGAGGGCCTCAAGAGACCCAGTACTTC
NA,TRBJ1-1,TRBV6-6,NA,CASSYFGNRFEAFF,TGTGCCAGCAGTTATTTCGGAAACAGATTTGAAGCTTTCTTT
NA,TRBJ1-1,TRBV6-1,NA,CASSESAGDTEAFF,TGTGCCAGCAGTGAATCGGCAGGCGACACTGAAGCTTTCTTT
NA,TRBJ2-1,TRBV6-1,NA,CASSTPGIFYNEQFF,TGTGCCAGCAGTACTCCAGGGATTTTCTACAATGAGCAGTTCTTC
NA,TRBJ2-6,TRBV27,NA,CASSMIANSGANVLTF,TGTGCCAGCAGCATGATTGCAAACTCTGGGGCCAACGTCCTGACTTTC
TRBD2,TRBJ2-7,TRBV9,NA,CASSAGLAGYEQYF,TGTGCCAGCAGCGCGGGACTAGCCGGATACGAGCAGTACTTC
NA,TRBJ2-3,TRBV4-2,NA,CASREGRDTQYF,TGTGCCAGCAGGGAGGGGCGAGATACGCAGTATTTT
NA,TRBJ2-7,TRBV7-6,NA,CASSLGQSTYEQYF,TGTGCCAGCAGCTTAGGGCAGAGTACCTACGAGCAGTACTTC
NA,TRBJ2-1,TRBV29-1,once,CSPKALWDNEQFF,TGCAGCCCGAAGGCCCTCTGGGACAATGAGCAGTTCTTC
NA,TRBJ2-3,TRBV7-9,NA,CASSPNPGGRFTDTQYF,TGTGCCAGCAGCCCAAACCCAGGAGGCAGATTCACAGATACGCAGTATTTT
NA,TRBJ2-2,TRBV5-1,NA,CASSLRIGNTGELFF,TGCGCCAGCAGCTTAAGGATTGGAAACACCGGGGAGCTGTTTTTT
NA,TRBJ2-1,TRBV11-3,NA,CASSLVGALDEQFF,TGTGCCAGCAGCCTCGTGGGGGCCCTCGATGAGCAGTTCTTC
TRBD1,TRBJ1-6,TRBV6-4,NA,CASSDTGGSPLHF,TGTGCCAGCAGTGACACAGGGGGCTCACCCCTCCACTTT
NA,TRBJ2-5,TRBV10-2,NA,CASSEPYYETQYF,TGCGCCAGCAGTGAGCCCTATTACGAGACCCAGTACTTC
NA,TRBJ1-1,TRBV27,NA,CASSLRGGYEAFF,TGTGCCAGCAGTTTAAGGGGAGGATATGAAGCTTTCTTT
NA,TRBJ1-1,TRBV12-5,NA,CASGLEGALGTEAFF,TGTGCTAGTGGTTTGGAAGGGGCCCTGGGCACTGAAGCTTTCTTT
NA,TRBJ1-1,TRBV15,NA,CATSPGHDSIDEAFF,TGTGCCACCAGCCCGGGCCACGACAGTATTGATGAAGCTTTCTTT
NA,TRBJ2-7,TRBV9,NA,CASSVGVGMIYEQYF,TGTGCCAGCAGCGTAGGGGTAGGGATGATCTACGAGCAGTACTTC
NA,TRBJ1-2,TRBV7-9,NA,CASSLDRLGYTF,TGTGCCAGCAGCTTAGACAGGCTTGGCTACACCTTC
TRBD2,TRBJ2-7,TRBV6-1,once,CASSEIAGGPYEQYF,TGTGCCAGCAGTGAAATAGCGGGAGGTCCCTACGAGCAGTACTTC
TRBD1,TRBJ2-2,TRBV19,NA,CASSSPGQGAGGELFF,TGTGCCAGTAGTTCCCCGGGACAGGGGGCAGGCGGGGAGCTGTTTTTT
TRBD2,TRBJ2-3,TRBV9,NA,CASSLWTSGGSDTQYF,TGTGCCAGCAGCCTTTGGACTAGCGGGGGTTCAGATACGCAGTATTTT
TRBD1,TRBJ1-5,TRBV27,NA,CASSLGPGTGGDQPQHF,TGTGCCAGCAGTTTGGGCCCAGGGACAGGGGGCGATCAGCCCCAGCATTTT